What follows are 5 T cell receptor beta chains derived from one specimen sequenced in a study of shared clonotypes between healthy human individuals. The repertoire was sequenced with immunoSEQ multiplex PCR; TCRdb's copy has only in-frame clones and lacks some. The sample records roughly 680,000 clones, approximately 72% being singletons. Sequenced: memory CD4+ T cells sorted from blood. As for subset: CD45RA-negative fraction. Receptors originate from a woman aged 30 to 39 in good health.

The chain links TRBV7-9 to TRBJ2-1; the D is unclear. The CDR3 runs 13 residues. The germline CDR1 and CDR2 sequences are SEHNR and FQNEAQ (reference sequence). V gave up 2 bases and J gave up 7 bases, with 9 bases separating them. CDR3 DNA: TGTGCCAGCAGCTTAATTGGTGGGAATGAGCAGTTCTTC. This gives the protein CASSLIGGNEQFF. The complete variable domain, with remaining parts taken from reference TRBV7-9 and TRBJ2-1, reads DTGVSQNPRHKITKRGQNVTFRCDPISEHNRLYWYRQTLGQGPEFLTYFQNEAQLEKSRLLSDRFSAERPKGSFSTLEIQRTEQGDSAMYLCASSLIGGNEQFFGPGTRLTVL.

This clone showed up just once. The chain employs TRBV29-1 and TRBJ2-5, with 8 nucleotides matching TRBD1. The DNA end lines up better with TRBJ2-7; the J call may be wrong. The CDR3 has 13 amino acids. The germline V gene encodes CDR1 SQVTM and CDR2 ANQGSEA. CDR3 DNA sequence: TGCAGCGCGCGCCGGGACAGGTCCTACGAGCAGTACTTC. It yields the protein CSARRDRSYEQYF.

CDR3 nucleotide sequence: TGTGCCAGCAGGATAACTGCCTACGAGCAGTACTTC. Protein sequence: CASRITAYEQYF. The V call is TRBV2, the J call TRBJ2-5; D is ambiguous. The better agreement between TRBJ2-7 and the DNA end casts doubt on the J call. Germline lookup yields CDR1 SNHLY and CDR2 FYNNEI. CDR3 length equals 12 residues.

The chain has TRBV29-1 and TRBJ2-2; D call uncertain. This CDR3 is built from 11 residues. V was shortened by 6 bases and J by 7 bases, with 9 bases between the two germline ends. From germline, CDR1 is SQVTM and CDR2 ANQGSEA. CDR3 nucleotides: TGCAGCGTCGCCAAAAGCGGGGAGCTGTTTTTT. Encoded protein: CSVAKSGELFF.

The DNA of the CDR3 is TGTGCCACCAGCAGAGATGGTGTCCGCTCCTACGAGCAGTACTTC. It specifies CATSRDGVRSYEQYF. The chain couples TRBV15 to TRBJ2-7, with no clear D. CDR3 length equals 15 residues. Germline V lookup: CDR1 LNHNV, CDR2 YYDKDF (reference sequence). The V and J ends lost 0 bases and 0 bases respectively, with 9 bases between them.